The rows below give T cell receptor beta chains drawn from one sample of a study of regulatory T cells in long-lasting Graves disease. TCRdb fed the multiplex PCR reads into MiXCR, producing one record per CDR3 protein. The table shows 250,000 to 300,000 distinct CDR3 sequences, with around a sixth occurring only once. This same sample was also taken into another study, of T cells in Graves' hyperthyroidism and ophthalmopathy.

The sample in question was peripheral blood mononuclear cells (PBMCs), obtained at new diagnosis, from a patient treated with antithyroid drugs. All receptors derive from a woman aged 25 to 39 with Graves disease. Each CDR3 is given with its conserved first and last residue. A D gene is named only where the DNA matches it firmly. Size is omitted from some rows. Given values are once, few, many or a class for expanded clones.

size,D,V,J,CDR3,DNA
many,-,TRBV3-1,TRBJ2-3,CASSQGIAKQNTDTQYF,TGTGCCAGCAGCCAAGGGATTGCGAAACAGAACACAGATACGCAGTATTTT
many,-,TRBV12-3/TRBV12-4,TRBJ1-1,CASSPTQGDAEAFF,TGTGCCAGCAGTCCTACCCAGGGTGACGCTGAAGCTTTCTTT
-,TRBD1,TRBV7-2,TRBJ2-7,CASSRSGTGFSYEQYF,TGTGCCAGCAGCAGATCCGGGACAGGGTTCTCCTACGAGCAGTACTTC
many,TRBD2,TRBV20-1,TRBJ2-7,CSAVPGRESTREQYF,TGCAGTGCCGTACCGGGGAGGGAGTCGACTCGTGAGCAGTACTTC
many,TRBD1,TRBV27,TRBJ1-2,CASSHRDSDYGYTF,TGTGCCAGCAGCCACCGGGACAGCGACTATGGCTACACCTTC
many,-,TRBV20-1,TRBJ1-5,CSARPPGGARQPQHF,TGCAGTGCTAGACCCCCGGGGGGGGCTCGGCAGCCCCAGCATTTT
many,-,TRBV7-2,TRBJ2-1,CASSLAGGPYNEQFF,TGTGCCAGCAGCTTAGCGGGGGGCCCTTACAATGAGCAGTTCTTC
many,TRBD1,TRBV2,TRBJ2-1,CASRKTTGENEQFF,TGTGCCAGCAGGAAAACGACAGGGGAAAATGAGCAGTTCTTC
many,-,TRBV5-1,TRBJ1-2,CASSLDRENYGYTF,TGCGCCAGCAGCTTGGATAGGGAAAACTATGGCTACACCTTC
many,-,TRBV10-3,TRBJ1-3,CASEVSSGNTIYF,TGTGCCTCGGAAGTGAGCTCTGGAAACACCATATATTTT
-,-,TRBV20-1,TRBJ1-4,CSATRQVNEKLFF,TGCAGTGCAACCCGACAGGTTAATGAAAAACTGTTTTTT
many,TRBD1,TRBV13,TRBJ2-7,CASSLIPGQGTYEQYF,TGTGCCAGCAGCTTAATCCCCGGACAGGGGACCTACGAGCAGTACTTC
-,-,TRBV12-3/TRBV12-4,TRBJ1-2,CASSPPSQGGYTF,TGTGCCAGCAGCCCTCCCAGCCAGGGGGGCTACACCTTC
many,TRBD1,TRBV11-3,TRBJ2-2,CASSIRDRANGELFF,TGTGCCAGCAGTATCCGGGACAGGGCTAACGGGGAGCTGTTTTTT
many,TRBD2,TRBV6-2/TRBV6-3,TRBJ2-1,CASSSGGGVGNEQFF,TGTGCCAGTTCTAGCGGGGGGGGGGTAGGCAATGAGCAGTTCTTC
many,TRBD1,TRBV11-2,TRBJ1-2,CASSLPRTGNYGYTF,TGTGCCAGCAGCTTACCCCGGACAGGCAACTATGGCTACACCTTC
many,TRBD2,TRBV6-1,TRBJ2-1,CASGGSGDSYNEQFF,TGTGCCAGCGGGGGTAGCGGGGACTCCTACAATGAGCAGTTCTTC
many,TRBD1,TRBV20-1,TRBJ2-2,CSARVTGGTGELFF,TGCAGTGCTAGAGTGACAGGGGGCACCGGGGAGCTGTTTTTT
-,TRBD1,TRBV2,TRBJ1-5,CASDRGGNQPQHF,TGTGCCAGCGACAGGGGTGGCAATCAGCCCCAGCATTTT
-,TRBD1,TRBV6-1,TRBJ2-7,CASRPGQGLVYEQYF,TGTGCCAGCAGGCCGGGACAGGGGTTGGTCTACGAGCAGTACTTC